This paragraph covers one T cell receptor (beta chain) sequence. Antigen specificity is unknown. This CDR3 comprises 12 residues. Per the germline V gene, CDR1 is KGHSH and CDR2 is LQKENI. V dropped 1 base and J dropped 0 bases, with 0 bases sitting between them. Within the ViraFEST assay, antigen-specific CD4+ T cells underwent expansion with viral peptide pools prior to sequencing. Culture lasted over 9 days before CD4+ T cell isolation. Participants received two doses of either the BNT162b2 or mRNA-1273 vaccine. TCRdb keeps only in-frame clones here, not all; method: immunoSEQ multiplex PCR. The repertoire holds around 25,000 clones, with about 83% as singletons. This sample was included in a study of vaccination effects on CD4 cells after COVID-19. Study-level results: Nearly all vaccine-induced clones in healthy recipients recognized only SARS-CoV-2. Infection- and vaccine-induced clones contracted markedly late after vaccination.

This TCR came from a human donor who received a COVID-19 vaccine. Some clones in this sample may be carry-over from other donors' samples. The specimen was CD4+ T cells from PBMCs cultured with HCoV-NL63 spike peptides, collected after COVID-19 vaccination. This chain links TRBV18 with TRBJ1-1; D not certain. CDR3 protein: CASSPLNTEAFF. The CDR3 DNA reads TGTGCCAGCTCACCACTGAACACTGAAGCTTTCTTT. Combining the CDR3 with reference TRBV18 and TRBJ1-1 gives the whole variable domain NAGVMQNPRHLVRRRGQEARLRCSPMKGHSHVYWYRQLPEEGLKFMVYLQKENIIDESGMPKERFSAEFPKEGPSILRIQQVVRGDSAAYFCASSPLNTEAFFGQGTRLTVV.